This is a list of T cell receptor beta chains from one sample in a study of early T cells in non-severe SARS-CoV-2 infection. TCRdb ran MiXCR on the 5' RACE reads and lists one entry per CDR3 protein. The repertoire includes about 76,000 distinct CDR3 sequences, about 11% of them detected once, and over 3.5% sits in the top ten. Sequencing was carried out using whole blood. These receptors came from an adult who was a healthcare worker with PCR-confirmed SARS-CoV-2 infection or an uninfected control (not recorded which). Both conserved end residues are part of each CDR3. D genes are given only for firm matches. Clone size, where shown, is once, few, many, or a class for clones that have expanded.

j_call clone_size cdr3_length v_call d_call cdr3_aa cdr3_nt
TRBJ2-5 few 16 TRBV7-9 - CASSFRLGDNQETQYF TGTGCCAGCAGCTTCCGTCTGGGGGACAACCAAGAGACCCAGTACTTC
TRBJ1-1 few 13 TRBV29-1 - CSVTGGASTEAFF TGCAGCGTTACCGGGGGAGCGAGCACTGAAGCTTTCTTT
TRBJ2-5 few 13 TRBV7-2 TRBD1 CASRGQGVEGQYF TGTGCCAGCAGGGGACAGGGGGTTGAAGGCCAGTACTTC
TRBJ2-1 many 12 TRBV11-2 - CASSPAVGEQFF TGTGCCAGCAGCCCAGCCGTAGGTGAGCAGTTCTTC
TRBJ2-7 many 15 TRBV20-1 TRBD1 CSARAPTGTAYEQYF TGCAGTGCTAGAGCGCCCACCGGGACAGCCTACGAGCAGTACTTC
TRBJ2-7 - 15 TRBV5-1 - CASSLGDRWGDEQYF TGCGCCAGCAGCTTGGGCGACAGGTGGGGAGACGAGCAGTACTTC
TRBJ2-7 many 16 TRBV14 TRBD1 CASSQDRTGGRYEQYF TGTGCCAGCAGCCAAGACAGGACAGGGGGCAGGTACGAGCAGTACTTC
TRBJ1-1 few 15 TRBV7-3 - CASSVGEGGNTEVFF TGTGCCAGCAGCGTAGGAGAGGGAGGAAACACTGAAGTTTTCTTT
TRBJ1-2 - 14 TRBV10-1 - CASSESGMDYGYTF TGCGCCAGCAGTGAATCGGGCATGGACTATGGCTACACCTTC
TRBJ2-1 - 12 TRBV4-3 - CASSQVANEQFF TGCGCCAGCAGCCAAGTGGCGAATGAGCAGTTCTTC
TRBJ2-2 many 14 TRBV29-1 - CSVVRGLGGGELFF TGCAGCGTTGTTAGAGGACTGGGTGGCGGGGAGCTGTTTTTT
TRBJ2-5 - 16 TRBV3-1 TRBD1 CASSQVLDRGRETQYF TGTGCCAGCAGCCAAGTTCTCGACAGGGGAAGAGAGACCCAGTACTTC
TRBJ2-3 many 17 TRBV29-1 TRBD2 CSVAGLAGERSADTQYF TGCAGCGTCGCTGGACTAGCGGGGGAGAGGTCCGCAGATACGCAGTATTTT
TRBJ1-4 many 15 TRBV4-1 - CASSQDPDPLEKLFF TGCGCCAGCAGCCAAGACCCAGACCCCCTTGAAAAACTGTTTTTT
TRBJ2-3 few 15 TRBV7-8 - CASSLAGLYTDTQYF TGTGCCAGCAGCTTAGCGGGGCTCTACACAGATACGCAGTATTTT
TRBJ1-1 - 14 TRBV7-3 - CASSFQGSNTEAFF TGTGCCAGCAGCTTTCAGGGATCGAACACTGAAGCTTTCTTT
TRBJ2-7 few 13 TRBV11-1 - CASSLDRTNEQYF TGTGCCAGCAGCTTAGACAGGACGAACGAGCAGTACTTC
TRBJ2-3 - 14 TRBV6-6 - CASSYYSSTDTQYF TGTGCCAGCAGTTACTATTCTAGCACAGATACGCAGTATTTT
TRBJ2-3 many 15 TRBV7-2 - CASNPLFRDTPTQYF TGTGCCAGCAACCCTCTCTTCCGGGACACCCCTACGCAGTATTTT
TRBJ1-1 many 13 TRBV7-6 - CASSLSENTEAFF TGTGCCAGCAGCTTATCGGAGAACACTGAAGCTTTCTTT
TRBJ2-1 many 16 TRBV11-2 TRBD2 CASSLGSGGRYNEQFF TGTGCCAGCAGCTTAGGTAGCGGGGGGCGGTACAATGAGCAGTTCTTC
TRBJ2-4 - 16 TRBV12-3/TRBV12-4 - CASSWVFGRAKNIQYF TGTGCCAGCAGTTGGGTTTTCGGCAGAGCCAAAAACATTCAGTACTTC
TRBJ2-2 - 15 TRBV15 - CATSKGGLNTGELFF TGTGCCACCAGCAAGGGGGGGCTGAACACCGGGGAGCTGTTTTTT
TRBJ2-1 many 12 TRBV12-3/TRBV12-4 - CASSYTLQGQFF TGTGCCAGCAGCTACACCCTTCAGGGGCAGTTCTTC
TRBJ2-1 few 13 TRBV7-8 TRBD1 CASSFGQGNEQFF TGTGCCAGCAGCTTCGGACAGGGCAATGAGCAGTTCTTC
TRBJ1-2 few 16 TRBV5-5 TRBD1 CASSVALGQGDYGYTF TGTGCCAGCAGCGTTGCACTGGGACAGGGCGACTATGGCTACACCTTC
TRBJ1-3 few 15 TRBV12-3/TRBV12-4 TRBD1 CASIKDRVGGNTIYF TGTGCCAGCATAAAAGACAGGGTAGGCGGAAACACCATATATTTT
TRBJ2-7 - 14 TRBV10-2 - CASRVGARTYEQYF TGCGCCAGCCGAGTCGGCGCACGCACCTACGAGCAGTACTTC
TRBJ1-2 many 15 TRBV12-3/TRBV12-4 TRBD1 CASSQGTGGGYGYTF TGTGCCAGCAGTCAAGGGACAGGGGGAGGCTATGGCTACACCTTC
TRBJ2-3 - 17 TRBV6-6 TRBD2 CASSYWASGGITDTQYF TGTGCCAGCAGTTACTGGGCTAGCGGGGGGATCACAGATACGCAGTATTTT
TRBJ2-5 many 15 TRBV4-2 TRBD2 CASSSGLAGEETQYF TGTGCCAGCAGCTCAGGACTAGCGGGGGAAGAGACCCAGTACTTC
TRBJ2-7 few 12 TRBV2 - CASSDQAYEQYF TGTGCCAGCAGTGATCAGGCTTACGAGCAGTACTTC
TRBJ1-2 many 15 TRBV3-1 - CASSPGANAGYGYTF TGTGCCAGCAGCCCAGGCGCTAACGCGGGTTATGGCTACACCTTC
TRBJ1-1 - 14 TRBV11-1 TRBD1 CASSKGTANTEAFF TGTGCCAGCAGCAAAGGGACAGCTAACACTGAAGCTTTCTTT
TRBJ2-7 few 14 TRBV6-2/TRBV6-3 - CASSRRGDTYEQYF TGTGCCAGCAGCAGACGCGGGGACACCTACGAGCAGTACTTC
TRBJ1-1 few 14 TRBV6-2/TRBV6-3 TRBD1 CASSYEGAGTEAFF TGTGCCAGCAGTTACGAGGGGGCTGGCACTGAAGCTTTCTTT
TRBJ2-3 many 14 TRBV18 - CASSRLLSTDTQYF TGTGCCAGCTCACGACTCCTTAGCACAGATACGCAGTATTTT
TRBJ2-3 - 12 TRBV6-2/TRBV6-3 - CASSRPVGTQYF TGTGCCAGCAGCCGACCCGTGGGTACGCAGTATTTT
TRBJ1-2 - 13 TRBV7-2 - CASRSDINYGYTF TGTGCCAGCAGATCGGACATCAACTATGGCTACACCTTC
TRBJ2-3 many 16 TRBV6-1 TRBD2 CASSEALAGGTDTQYF TGTGCCAGCAGTGAAGCACTAGCGGGGGGCACAGATACGCAGTATTTT
TRBJ2-7 few 13 TRBV3-1 TRBD1 CASSPSTGDEQYF TGTGCCAGCAGCCCATCGACAGGGGACGAGCAGTACTTC
TRBJ2-5 many 12 TRBV7-2 - CASSPQSETQYF TGTGCCAGCAGCCCGCAATCAGAGACCCAGTACTTC
TRBJ1-3 - 14 TRBV7-9 - CATPDSNSGNTIYF TGTGCCACCCCGGACAGCAACTCTGGAAACACCATATATTTT
TRBJ2-1 - 13 TRBV6-2/TRBV6-3 - CASSSLGTGEQFF TGTGCCAGCAGTTCCCTAGGGACGGGGGAGCAGTTCTTC
TRBJ1-5 - 15 TRBV7-2 - CASSFSGHGDQPQHF TGTGCCAGCAGCTTTTCAGGCCACGGGGATCAGCCCCAGCATTTT
TRBJ2-1 many 14 TRBV6-5 TRBD1 CASKVGQPYNEQFF TGTGCCAGCAAGGTGGGACAGCCCTACAATGAGCAGTTCTTC
TRBJ1-4 many 16 TRBV29-1 TRBD1 CSVEDYRDRVDEKLFF TGCAGCGTTGAAGATTACCGGGACAGGGTAGATGAAAAACTGTTTTTT
TRBJ1-1 - 15 TRBV3-1 TRBD1 CASSQDVGGGAEAFF TGTGCCAGCAGCCAAGATGTAGGGGGCGGTGCTGAAGCTTTCTTT
TRBJ1-1 - 14 TRBV29-1 - CSVGGGWANTEAFF TGCAGCGTTGGCGGCGGATGGGCGAACACTGAAGCTTTCTTT